The 23 T cell receptor beta chains reported below all come from one sample, sequenced in a study of T-cell memory formation after mild COVID-19. Using its own MiXCR run on the 5' RACE reads, TCRdb lists one record per CDR3 protein. The data contain about 420,000 distinct CDR3 sequences, less than 25% of them seen just once; the ten biggest clones take up under 15%. The sequenced sample consisted of PBMCs or a T cell subset sorted from them (not recorded which). These receptors all come from an adult woman who had mild COVID-19 (a few samples of this study predate the infection). Cell type and time point are not known.

The V and J genes are TRBV3-1 and TRBJ2-7; the D is unclear. Trimming took off 0 bases at V and 5 bases at J, with 17 bases between the two ends. The CDR3 covers 16 residues. CDR1 is LGHDT, CDR2 YNNKEL, per germline (reference sequence). The CDR3 nucleotides are TGTGCCAGCAGCCAAGATTTTTCAGGTCGGCAAGACGAGCAGTACTTC. This codes for CASSQDFSGRQDEQYF.

Concerning this clonotype itself: A single base separates this from a much larger clone, so it may be a read error. This sequence joins TRBV12-3 or TRBV12-4 and TRBJ2-1; 10 bases are shared with TRBD1. The V and J ends lost 5 bases and 9 bases, in that order; junction bases with no gene match: 10. There are 15 residues in the CDR3. CDR3 protein: CASSPTGGKRGEQFF. CDR3 nucleotide sequence: TGTGCCAGCAGTCCGACAGGGGGCAAGCGGGGTGAGCAGTTCTTC.

The rearrangement links TRBV7-9 to TRBJ2-3; D uncertain. Germline V gene lookup returns CDR1 SEHNR and CDR2 FQNEAQ (reference sequence). The CDR3 sequence is 12 residues long. V gave up 6 bases and J gave up 10 bases, with 14 bases separating them. The CDR3 here is CASSPDRVAQYF. CDR3 in DNA: TGTGCCAGCAGTCCCGATCGGGTTGCGCAGTATTTT.

V is TRBV4-1 and J is TRBJ2-3; 7 bases are a match to TRBD2. This CDR3 region has 16 residues. The germline V gene has CDR1 MGHRA and CDR2 YSYEKL. Losses at the gene ends were 4 bases for V and 3 bases for J; bases not matched to a gene: 10. The CDR3 DNA follows: TGCGCCAGCAGCCTCAATGGAGGAGCGGGAACAGATACGCAGTATTTT. Its protein product is CASSLNGGAGTDTQYF.

The CDR3 bases are TGTGCCAGTAGTATACGTAGCAGCCCTAGCACTGAAGCTTTCTTT. Amino acids: CASSIRSSPSTEAFF. The gene calls are TRBV19 and TRBJ1-1; D not resolved. V was trimmed by 2 bases and J by 4 bases, leaving 14 bases between them. CDR1 and CDR2 (germline): LNHDA, SQIVND (reference sequence). The CDR3 runs 15 residues.

This clonotype has just a few counts. The chain employs TRBV5-1 and TRBJ2-1; tentatively, D is TRBD2 (7 bases). Deletions cut 4 bases from V and 4 bases from J, with 15 bases between. The CDR3 contains 15 residues. CDR1 is SGHRS and CDR2 is YFSETQ in the germline V gene. Here the CDR3 DNA reads TGCGCCAGCAGCCAGCGGACTAGGGGGTACAATGAGCAGTTCTTC. Translation gives CASSQRTRGYNEQFF. The full variable domain, completed using reference TRBV5-1 and TRBJ2-1, is KAGVTQTPRYLIKTRGQQVTLSCSPISGHRSVSWYQQTPGQGLQFLFEYFSETQRNKGNFPGRFSGRQFSNSRSEMNVSTLELGDSALYLCASSQRTRGYNEQFFGPGTRLTVL.

V gene TRBV30 combines with J gene TRBJ2-3, with TRBD1 identical over 8 bases. The J segment lost 0 bases and the V segment lost 2 bases, leaving 10 bases of the junction unmatched. Germline-derived CDR1 and CDR2 are GTSNPN and SVGIG (reference sequence). CDR3 length: 17 amino acids. This CDR3 reads CAWSTSPTGESTDTQYF. The CDR3 coding sequence is TGTGCCTGGAGTACCTCCCCGACAGGGGAAAGCACAGATACGCAGTATTTT.

The chain joins TRBV5-1 to TRBJ1-2; 8 bases agree with TRBD1. The trim removed 4 bases at V and 3 bases at J, leaving 5 bases unmatched. The germline V gene encodes CDR1 SGHRS and CDR2 YFSETQ. The CDR3 has 14 residues. The DNA of the CDR3 is TGCGCCAGCAGCCGGACAGGGAAGGACTATGGCTACACCTTC. Translation: CASSRTGKDYGYTF.

The chain joins TRBV5-1 to TRBJ2-5; a possible D gene is TRBD1 (6 bases). This CDR3 has 17 residues. Germline CDR1 and CDR2: SGHRS and YFSETQ. V gave up 0 bases and J gave up 4 bases, with 19 bases separating them. The CDR3 here is CASSLGTGPAIRETQYF. The CDR3 bases are TGCGCCAGCAGCTTGGGCACAGGGCCCGCAATACGAGAGACCCAGTACTTC.

This clonotype appeared a single time. This chain links TRBV10-3 with TRBJ1-1; 10 positions agree with TRBD1. This CDR3 has 15 amino acids. Unmatched junction bases numbered 9, after V lost 6 bases and J lost 5 bases. CDR1 and CDR2 (germline): ENHRY, SYGVKD. The CDR3 here is CAISSEGTGVTEAFF. The DNA of the CDR3 is TGTGCCATCAGCTCGGAGGGGACAGGGGTTACTGAAGCTTTCTTT.

V gene TRBV30 combines with J gene TRBJ2-7; 10 bases line up with TRBD2. Germline V gives CDR1 GTSNPN, CDR2 SVGIG (reference sequence). The CDR3 length is 14 residues. The V segment lost 3 bases and the J segment 4 bases; nucleotides outside the gene matches: 6. The CDR3 spells CAWSTLAGTYEQYF. The CDR3, as DNA: TGTGCCTGGAGCACACTAGCGGGAACGTACGAGCAGTACTTC.

J is TRBJ1-2 and V is TRBV6-2 or TRBV6-3; TRBD1 might be the D (5 bases). CDR1 and CDR2 (germline): MNHEY, SVGEGT. Trimming stripped 4 bases from V and 5 bases from J, with 23 bases between. There are 17 residues in the CDR3. The CDR3 nucleotides read TGTGCCAGCAGTTGGGCCAGGGTGAGCTCCGTTGCTTATGGCTACACCTTC. It yields the protein CASSWARVSSVAYGYTF.

This clonotype was picked up a small number of times. The chain combines TRBV24-1 with TRBJ1-2; D not resolved. The V end lost 4 bases, the J end lost 11 bases, and 13 bases lay between the germline ends. The CDR3 runs to 12 residues. Germline V gene lookup returns CDR1 KGHDR and CDR2 SFDVKD. Here the CDR3 reads CATSDSVRVYTF. The CDR3 coding sequence is TGTGCCACCAGTGACTCCGTCCGGGTGTACACCTTC.

This chain joins TRBV6-5 and TRBJ1-2; 10 bases agree with TRBD1. The germline V gene has CDR1 MNHEY and CDR2 SVGAGI. V lost 5 bases to trimming and J lost 7 bases; unmatched junction nucleotides: 16. The CDR3 is made up of 17 amino acids. The CDR3 here is CASSRQGALRLEAGYTF. As DNA, the CDR3 is TGTGCCAGCAGTCGACAGGGGGCACTTCGGCTGGAAGCTGGCTACACCTTC.

A few counts support this clonotype. The rearrangement links TRBV7-3 to TRBJ1-1; D is possibly TRBD1 (6 bases). Germline V CDR1 and CDR2: SGHTA, FQGTGA. This CDR3 spans 13 amino acids. Trimming left V 3 bases short and J 7 bases short, with 12 bases between. The CDR3 bases are TGTGCCAGCAGCTTGCAACAGGGAGGTGAAGCTTTCTTT. Translating gives CASSLQQGGEAFF.

The J gene is TRBJ2-7, the V gene TRBV7-2; perhaps TRBD2 as D (6 bases). V was clipped by 2 bases and J by 6 bases, with 20 bases between them. CDR1 and CDR2 from the germline V gene are SGHTA and FQGNSA. The CDR3 extends over 16 amino acids. The CDR3 DNA follows: TGTGCCAGCAGCTTAAGCGAGTCGAGCGGGCGGGTCGAGCAGTACTTC. Amino acid sequence: CASSLSESSGRVEQYF.

V is TRBV9 and J is TRBJ2-1; D is undetermined. This CDR3 spans 13 amino acids. Per germline, CDR1 SGDLS and CDR2 YYNGEE. Trimming removed 0 bases from V and 10 bases from J, with 11 bases in between. For the CDR3, the DNA is TGTGCCAGCAGCGTAGCTCCCCCCAGGGAGCAGTTCTTC. This codes for CASSVAPPREQFF.

V and J are TRBV13 and TRBJ2-3; D remains ambiguous. This CDR3 comprises 13 residues. The germline gives CDR1 PRHDT, CDR2 FYEKMQ (reference sequence). V was pared by 3 bases and J by 3 bases, with 7 bases between. The CDR3 loop reads CASSFTRTDTQYF. The CDR3 DNA reads TGTGCCAGCAGCTTCACGAGGACAGATACGCAGTATTTT. Variable domain in full (rest from reference TRBV13 and TRBJ2-3): AAGVIQSPRHLIKEKRETATLKCYPIPRHDTVYWYQQGPGQDPQFLISFYEKMQSDKGSIPDRFSAQQFSDYHSELNMSSLELGDSALYFCASSFTRTDTQYFGPGTRLTVL.

The rearrangement links TRBV25-1 to TRBJ2-3; maybe TRBD2 (6 bases). V was cut by 0 bases and J by 3 bases, with 19 bases left in between. This CDR3 is 18 amino acids long. The germline CDR1 and CDR2 sequences are MGHDK and SYGVNS. The CDR3 nucleotides are TGTGCCAGCAGTGAATATGAGGGACCGGGAGATCCGACAGATACGCAGTATTTT. It codes for CASSEYEGPGDPTDTQYF.

This clonotype appeared a few times. This chain connects TRBV5-4 to TRBJ2-5, with D possibly TRBD1 on 6 matching bases. The CDR3 runs to 15 residues. The germline V gene encodes CDR1 SGHNT and CDR2 YYREEE (reference sequence). Trimming took off 4 bases at V and 0 bases at J, with 13 bases between the two ends. CDR3 protein: CASSTYRDYQETQYF. The CDR3 DNA follows: TGTGCCAGCAGCACATACAGGGATTACCAAGAGACCCAGTACTTC.

The CDR3 here is CASSREGKNEQFF. In nucleotides, the CDR3 is TGTGCCAGCAGCAGGGAAGGGAAGAATGAGCAGTTCTTC. The gene calls are TRBV21-1 and TRBJ2-1; no DNA check was done on the table's D call, TRBD1. TRBV21-1 is classified as a pseudogene. CDR3 size: 13 residues.

J is TRBJ2-2 and V is TRBV3-1, with 13 positions matching TRBD2. Germline CDR1 LGHDT, CDR2 YNNKEL (reference sequence). There are 18 residues in the CDR3. V trimming: 4 bases; J trimming: 0 bases; junction bases outside the gene matches: 5. The CDR3 DNA is TGTGCCAGCAGCCCCACGGGACTAGCGGGGACGAACACCGGGGAGCTGTTTTTT. Translated: CASSPTGLAGTNTGELFF. Full variable domain (remainder filled in from reference TRBV3-1 and TRBJ2-2): DTAVSQTPKYLVTQMGNDKSIKCEQNLGHDTMYWYKQDSKKFLKIMFSYNNKELIINETVPNRFSPKSPDKAHLNLHINSLELGDSAVYFCASSPTGLAGTNTGELFFGEGSRLTVL.

The V gene is TRBV7-2, the J gene TRBJ2-1; 8 nucleotides align to TRBD1. V shed 6 bases, J shed 3 bases, and the junction held 1 base outside the gene matches. CDR3 length: 13 residues. Germline CDR1 and CDR2: SGHTA and FQGNSA. CDR3 protein: CASRQGVYNEQFF. The CDR3 DNA sequence: TGTGCCAGCAGACAGGGGGTCTACAATGAGCAGTTCTTC.